Listed below are T cell receptor beta chains from one sample, sequenced in a study of cytomegalovirus exposure and HLA in healthy donors. Profiling relied on immunoSEQ multiplex PCR, and the TCRdb table lists in-frame clones only, not all of them. The sample has some 100,000 clones, more than 65% seen once. Sequencing input: PBMCs. These receptors were collected from a woman under 30 in good health and CMV-seropositive. Each CDR3 is given with its conserved first and last residue. D genes are given only for firm matches. Expanded clones get a size class; other rows say once, few or many, or leave the size out.

cdr3_aa	cdr3_nt	cdr3_length	clone_size	d_call	v_call	j_call
CAWSMSEGEQFF	TGTGCCTGGAGTATGAGCGAGGGTGAGCAGTTCTTC	12	NA	NA	TRBV30	TRBJ2-1
CASGRGQFDEQYF	TGTGCCAGCGGCAGAGGACAGTTTGACGAGCAGTACTTC	13	NA	NA	TRBV2	TRBJ2-7
CASSPKTGTRGTEAFF	TGTGCCAGCAGCCCTAAGACCGGGACAAGGGGCACTGAAGCTTTCTTT	16	NA	NA	TRBV7-8	TRBJ1-1
CASSRRTGQETQYF	TGTGCCAGTAGTCGGAGGACAGGGCAAGAGACCCAGTACTTC	14	NA	TRBD1	TRBV19	TRBJ2-5
CASSLTRRTEAFF	TGTGCCAGCAGTTTAACCAGGCGCACTGAAGCTTTCTTT	13	NA	NA	TRBV27	TRBJ1-1
CASSQTGVTEAFF	TGCGCCAGCAGCCAAACAGGGGTCACTGAAGCTTTCTTT	13	NA	TRBD1	TRBV4-3	TRBJ1-1
CASSPRTFNEQFF	TGTGCCAGCAGCCCTAGGACTTTCAATGAGCAGTTCTTC	13	few	NA	TRBV7-9	TRBJ2-1
CASSLAQGLADTQYF	TGCGCCAGCAGCTTGGCACAGGGGCTCGCAGATACGCAGTATTTT	15	NA	TRBD1	TRBV5-1	TRBJ2-3
CASSYQKWTAEAFF	TGTGCCAGCAGTTACCAAAAATGGACAGCAGAAGCTTTCTTT	14	NA	NA	TRBV6-5	TRBJ1-1
CATSRDGSQGSQPQHF	TGTGCCACCAGCAGAGATGGGTCCCAGGGTTCTCAGCCCCAGCATTTT	16	NA	NA	TRBV15	TRBJ1-5
CASRPQGGGFEQYF	TGTGCCAGCAGACCACAGGGGGGAGGGTTCGAGCAGTACTTC	14	NA	NA	TRBV5-6	TRBJ2-7
CASSPAGSGITYEQYF	TGTGCCAGCAGCCCGGCCGGTAGCGGGATCACCTACGAGCAGTACTTC	16	NA	TRBD2	TRBV5-6	TRBJ2-7
CASSQREALPYEQYF	TGTGCCAGCAGCCAGCGGGAGGCTCTTCCCTACGAGCAGTACTTC	15	NA	TRBD2	TRBV14	TRBJ2-7
CASSFPQGSGTDTQYF	TGTGCCAGCAGTTTCCCCCAGGGGTCGGGCACAGATACGCAGTATTTT	16	NA	NA	TRBV28	TRBJ2-3
CASSLNRGRTEAFF	TGTGCCAGCAGCTTAAACAGGGGACGCACTGAAGCTTTCTTT	14	NA	TRBD1	TRBV11-2	TRBJ1-1
CASSERDRGRAGYTF	TGTGCCAGCAGTGAAAGGGACAGGGGGCGGGCTGGCTACACCTTC	15	few	TRBD1	TRBV6-1	TRBJ1-2
CASSLTWTSSSYEQYF	TGTGCCAGCAGCTTAACGTGGACAAGCAGCTCCTACGAGCAGTACTTC	16	NA	NA	TRBV7-3	TRBJ2-7
CASSSDRGTYEQYF	TGTGCCAGCAGCTCGGACAGGGGAACCTACGAGCAGTACTTC	14	NA	TRBD1	TRBV7-9	TRBJ2-7
CASSEPGGRGDTEAFF	TGTGCCAGCAGTGAACCAGGAGGCAGGGGCGACACTGAAGCTTTCTTT	16	few	NA	TRBV25-1	TRBJ1-1
CASSLAGVQSQHF	TGTGCCAGCAGCTTAGCAGGGGTTCAGTCCCAGCATTTT	13	NA	NA	TRBV7-2	TRBJ1-5
CAIRGGGASYEQYF	TGTGCCATCCGCGGTGGGGGCGCGTCCTACGAGCAGTACTTC	14	NA	NA	TRBV10-3	TRBJ2-7
CASSQFTGVREQFF	TGCGCCAGCAGCCAATTCACGGGGGTGCGTGAGCAGTTCTTC	14	NA	NA	TRBV4-1	TRBJ2-1
CASSSAGASTDTQYF	TGTGCCAGCAGCTCAGCGGGAGCTAGCACAGATACGCAGTATTTT	15	NA	TRBD2	TRBV9	TRBJ2-3
CASSPQVAGELFF	TGTGCCAGCAGCCCCCAGGTTGCCGGGGAGCTGTTTTTT	13	NA	NA	TRBV7-2	TRBJ2-2
CASSLLAGGKYNEQFF	TGTGCCAGCAGCCTTTTGGCGGGAGGGAAGTACAATGAGCAGTTCTTC	16	NA	TRBD2	TRBV6-6	TRBJ2-1
CASSLVHSEQFF	TGTGCCAGCAGCTTAGTCCATAGTGAGCAGTTCTTC	12	NA	NA	TRBV7-9	TRBJ2-1
CASRKTSGRVYEQYF	TGTGCCAGCAGAAAGACTAGCGGGAGGGTCTACGAGCAGTACTTC	15	few	TRBD2	TRBV28	TRBJ2-7
CASSGSGRYQETQYF	TGTGCCAGCAGCGGGTCGGGTCGGTACCAAGAGACCCAGTACTTC	15	once	NA	TRBV9	TRBJ2-5
CASSQGRLASYNEQFF	TGTGCCAGCAGCCAGGGCCGACTAGCCTCCTACAATGAGCAGTTCTTC	16	NA	TRBD2	TRBV5-4	TRBJ2-1
CASSGSIPGQGAYEQYF	TGTGCCAGCAGCGGCTCTATCCCGGGACAGGGGGCCTACGAGCAGTACTTC	17	NA	TRBD1	TRBV7-2	TRBJ2-7
CASSLQGGRNEQYF	TGTGCCAGCAGCTTACAGGGGGGACGTAACGAGCAGTACTTC	14	NA	NA	TRBV7-2	TRBJ2-7
CASVEALGTEAFF	TGTGCCAGCGTCGAGGCTTTGGGCACTGAAGCTTTCTTT	13	NA	NA	TRBV6-1	TRBJ1-1
CASSLARTGPDSGNTIYF	TGTGCCAGCAGCTTAGCTCGGACAGGCCCTGACTCTGGAAACACCATATATTTT	18	NA	TRBD1	TRBV7-8	TRBJ1-3
CASFLTGATDTQYF	TGTGCCAGCTTCTTGACAGGGGCCACAGATACGCAGTATTTT	14	NA	TRBD1	TRBV5-4	TRBJ2-3
CASSGLAGYNEQFF	TGTGCCAGCAGTGGACTAGCGGGATACAATGAGCAGTTCTTC	14	NA	TRBD2	TRBV27	TRBJ2-1
CASSSSEFYSGANVLTF	TGTGCCAGCAGTTCCAGCGAATTCTACTCTGGGGCCAACGTCCTGACTTTC	17	NA	NA	TRBV27	TRBJ2-6
CASSWNRGLNTEAFF	TGTGCCAGCAGCTGGAACAGGGGATTGAACACTGAAGCTTTCTTT	15	NA	TRBD1	TRBV5-4	TRBJ1-1
CASSEWSGLAFF	TGTGCCAGCAGTGAATGGTCAGGTCTCGCTTTCTTT	12	few	NA	TRBV6-1	TRBJ1-1
CAGDRAGNTIYF	TGTGCCGGGGACAGGGCTGGAAACACCATATATTTT	12	NA	TRBD1	TRBV30	TRBJ1-3
CASSIASGNGELFF	TGTGCCAGTAGTATAGCTAGCGGGAATGGGGAGCTGTTTTTT	14	NA	TRBD2	TRBV19	TRBJ2-2
CASRGGIDQPQHF	TGCGCCAGCAGAGGGGGAATAGATCAGCCCCAGCATTTT	13	once	NA	TRBV5-1	TRBJ1-5
CASSIGLGPAFF	TGTGCCAGTAGTATTGGGCTGGGGCCAGCTTTCTTT	12	once	NA	TRBV19	TRBJ1-1
CAITSGQPSIFNTEAFF	TGTGCCATCACTTCAGGACAGCCCTCTATTTTTAACACTGAAGCTTTCTTT	17	NA	NA	TRBV10-3	TRBJ1-1
CASSFPEGAGNQPQHF	TGTGCCAGCAGCTTCCCGGAAGGGGCGGGCAATCAGCCCCAGCATTTT	16	NA	NA	TRBV7-2	TRBJ1-5
CAWSVGGRPYEQYF	TGTGCCTGGAGCGTAGGCGGGCGGCCCTACGAGCAGTACTTC	14	NA	NA	TRBV30	TRBJ2-7
CASSLGGNPDNEQFF	TGTGCCAGCAGCTTAGGAGGGAACCCTGACAATGAGCAGTTCTTC	15	NA	NA	TRBV11-2	TRBJ2-1
CAISVQANYEQYF	TGTGCCATCAGTGTGCAGGCAAATTACGAGCAGTACTTC	13	NA	NA	TRBV10-3	TRBJ2-7
CASSPVREVTEAFF	TGTGCCAGCTCACCAGTCCGGGAGGTCACTGAAGCTTTCTTT	14	NA	NA	TRBV18	TRBJ1-1
CASSEAGLGQETQYF	TGTGCCAGCAGTGAGGCAGGGTTGGGCCAAGAGACCCAGTACTTC	15	NA	NA	TRBV6-1	TRBJ2-5
CASSRDRVYEQYF	TGTGCCAGCAGTAGGGACAGGGTCTACGAGCAGTACTTC	13	NA	TRBD1	TRBV6-1	TRBJ2-7
CASSQGTGPFSGNTIYF	TGCGCCAGCAGCCAAGGGACAGGGCCTTTCTCTGGAAACACCATATATTTT	17	NA	TRBD1	TRBV4-3	TRBJ1-3
CASSPGLIQGDGYTF	TGTGCCAGCTCACCAGGTCTAATACAGGGGGATGGCTACACCTTC	15	NA	TRBD1	TRBV18	TRBJ1-2
CSVERAGGTYEQYF	TGCAGCGTCGAACGGGCAGGCGGGACCTACGAGCAGTACTTC	14	NA	NA	TRBV29-1	TRBJ2-7
CASKIAGGPREQYF	TGTGCCAGTAAAATCGCGGGAGGGCCGCGTGAGCAGTACTTC	14	NA	TRBD2	TRBV19	TRBJ2-7
CASSLDRLGNQPQHF	TGTGCCAGCAGCTTGGACAGGCTGGGCAATCAGCCCCAGCATTTT	15	NA	TRBD1	TRBV7-8	TRBJ1-5
CASSPLTGRNTEAFF	TGCGCCAGCAGCCCCCTGACAGGAAGGAACACTGAAGCTTTCTTT	15	NA	NA	TRBV5-1	TRBJ1-1
CAWRAGRGPGELFF	TGTGCCTGGAGAGCCGGGAGGGGGCCCGGGGAGCTGTTTTTT	14	NA	NA	TRBV30	TRBJ2-2
CASSLNSQETQYF	TGTGCCAGCTCACTAAACAGCCAAGAGACCCAGTACTTC	13	NA	NA	TRBV18	TRBJ2-5
CASSYDRVTDTQYF	TGTGCCAGCAGCTACGACAGGGTCACAGATACGCAGTATTTT	14	NA	TRBD1	TRBV7-2	TRBJ2-3